This is a list of T cell receptor beta chains from one sample in a study of T cells after posttransplantation cyclophosphamide. Profiled with immunoSEQ multiplex PCR; TCRdb holds only in-frame clones, not every one. The specimen has tens of thousands of clones, none found just once. Sequenced material: PBMCs. These receptors all stem from a man aged 45-65 years in good health, CMV-negative, and a related stem cell transplant donor. Each CDR3 is given with its conserved first and last residue. D genes are given only for firm matches. Size tells how often a clone was seen (once, few, many) or the class of an expanded clone, and some rows leave it out.

CDR3aa: CASSLNSNSPLHF
CDR3nt: TGTGCCAGCAGCCTTAACAGCAATTCACCCCTCCACTTT
d_gene: NA
len: 13
j_gene: TRBJ1-6
v_gene: TRBV14
abundance: NA

CDR3aa: CASQNQGAYEQYF
CDR3nt: TGTGCCAGCCAAAATCAGGGGGCTTACGAGCAGTACTTC
d_gene: TRBD1
len: 13
j_gene: TRBJ2-7
v_gene: TRBV18
abundance: many

CDR3aa: CASSLVAGPGELFF
CDR3nt: TGTGCCAGCAGCTTAGTCGCAGGTCCGGGGGAGCTGTTTTTT
d_gene: NA
len: 14
j_gene: TRBJ2-2
v_gene: TRBV7-8
abundance: many

CDR3aa: CASSTTGGTEAFF
CDR3nt: TGTGCCAGCAGCACCACAGGGGGCACTGAAGCTTTCTTT
d_gene: TRBD1
len: 13
j_gene: TRBJ1-1
v_gene: TRBV11-3
abundance: many

CDR3aa: CASSSQGGGYTF
CDR3nt: TGTGCCAGCAGCTCTCAGGGAGGAGGCTACACCTTC
d_gene: NA
len: 12
j_gene: TRBJ1-2
v_gene: TRBV6-5
abundance: many

CDR3aa: CASARQGNTEAFF
CDR3nt: TGTGCCAGCGCTAGACAGGGAAACACTGAAGCTTTCTTT
d_gene: TRBD1
len: 13
j_gene: TRBJ1-1
v_gene: TRBV7-9
abundance: many

CDR3aa: CSADRSSGTEAFF
CDR3nt: TGCAGCGCCGATCGTTCGTCGGGCACTGAAGCTTTCTTT
d_gene: NA
len: 13
j_gene: TRBJ1-1
v_gene: TRBV29-1
abundance: many

CDR3aa: CASSSTGRGLNQPQHF
CDR3nt: TGTGCCAGCAGTAGTACTGGCAGGGGCCTCAATCAGCCCCAGCATTTT
d_gene: NA
len: 16
j_gene: TRBJ1-5
v_gene: TRBV28
abundance: many

CDR3aa: CASSPSGASYEQYF
CDR3nt: TGCGCCAGCAGCCCCAGCGGGGCCTCCTACGAGCAGTACTTC
d_gene: TRBD2
len: 14
j_gene: TRBJ2-7
v_gene: TRBV10-1
abundance: many

CDR3aa: CASSSRGGADTQYF
CDR3nt: TGCGCCAGCAGCTCGCGCGGGGGGGCAGATACGCAGTATTTT
d_gene: TRBD2
len: 14
j_gene: TRBJ2-3
v_gene: TRBV5-1
abundance: many

CDR3aa: CSVSGLAGGLLTDTQYF
CDR3nt: TGCAGCGTAAGCGGGCTAGCGGGAGGTCTCCTCACAGATACGCAGTATTTT
d_gene: TRBD2
len: 17
j_gene: TRBJ2-3
v_gene: TRBV29-1
abundance: many

CDR3aa: CASSLAGYETQYF
CDR3nt: TGTGCCAGCAGTCTAGCGGGATATGAGACCCAGTACTTC
d_gene: TRBD2
len: 13
j_gene: TRBJ2-5
v_gene: TRBV27
abundance: many

CDR3aa: CASSVAQWSYEQYF
CDR3nt: TGTGCCAGCAGCGTAGCCCAATGGTCCTACGAGCAGTACTTC
d_gene: NA
len: 14
j_gene: TRBJ2-7
v_gene: TRBV9
abundance: NA

CDR3aa: CASRRGLGRVLITYNEQFF
CDR3nt: TGCGCCAGCAGGCGGGGGTTGGGCAGGGTCTTAATAACCTACAATGAGCAGTTCTTC
d_gene: TRBD2
len: 19
j_gene: TRBJ2-1
v_gene: TRBV5-1
abundance: many

CDR3aa: CASSPGTSGGRGETQYF
CDR3nt: TGCGCCAGCAGCCCCGGGACTAGCGGGGGCCGAGGGGAGACCCAGTACTTC
d_gene: TRBD2
len: 17
j_gene: TRBJ2-5
v_gene: TRBV5-1
abundance: many

CDR3aa: CASSLWGLGLGANVLTF
CDR3nt: TGTGCCAGCAGTTTATGGGGTCTGGGGCTCGGGGCCAACGTCCTGACTTTC
d_gene: NA
len: 17
j_gene: TRBJ2-6
v_gene: TRBV27
abundance: many

CDR3aa: CASARDTIYF
CDR3nt: TGTGCCAGTGCGCGGGACACCATATATTTT
d_gene: NA
len: 10
j_gene: TRBJ1-3
v_gene: TRBV4-2
abundance: many

CDR3aa: CASSEGLAVTDTQYF
CDR3nt: TGTGCCAGCAGTGAGGGACTAGCAGTGACAGATACGCAGTATTTT
d_gene: TRBD2
len: 15
j_gene: TRBJ2-3
v_gene: TRBV6-1
abundance: many

CDR3aa: CASSLNTDPGTVAYEQYF
CDR3nt: TGTGCCAGCAGCCTAAATACAGACCCCGGGACAGTCGCCTACGAGCAGTACTTC
d_gene: NA
len: 18
j_gene: TRBJ2-7
v_gene: TRBV21-1
abundance: few

CDR3aa: CASSLSRGYEKLFF
CDR3nt: TGTGCCAGCAGTTTAAGCAGGGGGTATGAAAAACTGTTTTTT
d_gene: TRBD1
len: 14
j_gene: TRBJ1-4
v_gene: TRBV27
abundance: many

CDR3aa: CASSLGGGPYNSPLHF
CDR3nt: TGCGCCAGCAGCTTGGGCGGGGGCCCCTATAATTCACCCCTCCACTTT
d_gene: NA
len: 16
j_gene: TRBJ1-6
v_gene: TRBV5-1
abundance: few

CDR3aa: CASRQGGRVDTQYF
CDR3nt: TGTGCCAGCAGACAAGGGGGAAGGGTAGATACGCAGTATTTT
d_gene: NA
len: 14
j_gene: TRBJ2-3
v_gene: TRBV28
abundance: many

CDR3aa: CASSKGRDCRETQYF
CDR3nt: TGTGCCAGCAGCAAAGGGAGGGACTGTAGAGAGACCCAGTACTTC
d_gene: NA
len: 15
j_gene: TRBJ2-5
v_gene: TRBV21-1
abundance: many

CDR3aa: CASSAQGRNTEAFF
CDR3nt: TGCGCCAGCAGCGCACAGGGGAGAAACACTGAAGCTTTCTTT
d_gene: TRBD1
len: 14
j_gene: TRBJ1-1
v_gene: TRBV10-2
abundance: many

CDR3aa: CASHGGSSYNEQFF
CDR3nt: TGTGCCAGCCACGGGGGGTCCTCCTACAATGAGCAGTTCTTC
d_gene: TRBD2
len: 14
j_gene: TRBJ2-1
v_gene: TRBV6-5
abundance: many

CDR3aa: CAGTGGRGGADTQYF
CDR3nt: TGTGCTGGCACAGGTGGGCGGGGGGGAGCAGATACGCAGTATTTT
d_gene: TRBD2
len: 15
j_gene: TRBJ2-3
v_gene: TRBV12-5
abundance: many

CDR3aa: CASRHADLLLQYF
CDR3nt: TGCGCCAGCAGACACGCTGATCTGCTTTTACAGTACTTC
d_gene: NA
len: 13
j_gene: TRBJ2-5
v_gene: TRBV10-1
abundance: many

CDR3aa: CASSQILSGELFF
CDR3nt: TGTGCCAGCAGCCAAATACTTTCGGGGGAGCTGTTTTTT
d_gene: NA
len: 13
j_gene: TRBJ2-2
v_gene: TRBV7-9
abundance: many

CDR3aa: CASSWGGLRNTEAFF
CDR3nt: TGCGCCAGCAGCTGGGGGGGACTTAGGAACACTGAAGCTTTCTTT
d_gene: NA
len: 15
j_gene: TRBJ1-1
v_gene: TRBV5-1
abundance: many

CDR3aa: CASSISGRSSGRINEQYF
CDR3nt: TGTGCCAGTAGTATAAGCGGTCGAAGTAGCGGGAGAATCAACGAGCAGTACTTC
d_gene: TRBD2
len: 18
j_gene: TRBJ2-7
v_gene: TRBV19
abundance: many

CDR3aa: CASSFGTGYGYTF
CDR3nt: TGTGCCAGCAGTTTCGGGACAGGCTATGGCTACACCTTC
d_gene: TRBD1
len: 13
j_gene: TRBJ1-2
v_gene: TRBV27
abundance: many

CDR3aa: CASSVSLFMNTEAFF
CDR3nt: TGTGCCAGTAGTGTTAGCCTCTTCATGAACACTGAAGCTTTCTTT
d_gene: NA
len: 15
j_gene: TRBJ1-1
v_gene: TRBV19
abundance: many

CDR3aa: CASSQEDREANYGYTF
CDR3nt: TGTGCCAGCAGCCAGGAGGACAGGGAAGCTAACTATGGCTACACCTTC
d_gene: TRBD1
len: 16
j_gene: TRBJ1-2
v_gene: TRBV5-6
abundance: many

CDR3aa: CASSLADRADTEAFF
CDR3nt: TGCGCCAGCAGCTTGGCCGACAGGGCTGACACTGAAGCTTTCTTT
d_gene: TRBD1
len: 15
j_gene: TRBJ1-1
v_gene: TRBV5-1
abundance: many

CDR3aa: CASSSKGQGVPYEQYF
CDR3nt: TGTGCCAGCAGCTCAAAGGGACAGGGTGTTCCCTACGAGCAGTACTTC
d_gene: TRBD1
len: 16
j_gene: TRBJ2-7
v_gene: TRBV7-9
abundance: many

CDR3aa: CASSQADSSGANVLTF
CDR3nt: TGTGCCAGCAGCCAAGCGGACAGCTCTGGGGCCAACGTCCTGACTTTC
d_gene: NA
len: 16
j_gene: TRBJ2-6
v_gene: TRBV4-2
abundance: many

CDR3aa: CASSLGTEGEKLFF
CDR3nt: TGCGCCAGCAGCTTGGGGACAGAGGGGGAAAAACTGTTTTTT
d_gene: NA
len: 14
j_gene: TRBJ1-4
v_gene: TRBV5-1
abundance: many

CDR3aa: CASSLALGLAGGSETQYF
CDR3nt: TGTGCTAGCAGCTTAGCGCTCGGACTAGCGGGGGGTTCGGAGACCCAGTACTTC
d_gene: TRBD2
len: 18
j_gene: TRBJ2-5
v_gene: TRBV7-7
abundance: many

CDR3aa: CASRESEQYF
CDR3nt: TGTGCCAGCAGGGAGTCCGAGCAGTACTTC
d_gene: NA
len: 10
j_gene: TRBJ2-7
v_gene: TRBV28
abundance: many

CDR3aa: CASSQQGGGNQPQHF
CDR3nt: TGTGCCAGCAGCCAACAGGGAGGGGGCAATCAGCCCCAGCATTTT
d_gene: NA
len: 15
j_gene: TRBJ1-5
v_gene: TRBV4-2
abundance: many

CDR3aa: CASSAPGLAGGQQFF
CDR3nt: TGTGCCAGCAGCGCCCCGGGACTAGCGGGAGGCCAGCAGTTCTTC
d_gene: TRBD2
len: 15
j_gene: TRBJ2-1
v_gene: TRBV11-3
abundance: many

CDR3aa: CASSVGGNYGYTF
CDR3nt: TGTGCCAGCAGCGTAGGAGGAAACTATGGCTACACCTTC
d_gene: NA
len: 13
j_gene: TRBJ1-2
v_gene: TRBV9
abundance: many

CDR3aa: CASSYIRGNTEAFF
CDR3nt: TGTGCCAGCAGTTACATTCGGGGGAACACTGAAGCTTTCTTT
d_gene: NA
len: 14
j_gene: TRBJ1-1
v_gene: TRBV6-5
abundance: many

CDR3aa: CASSTLAGGTDTQYF
CDR3nt: TGTGCCAGCAGCACACTAGCGGGGGGCACAGATACGCAGTATTTT
d_gene: TRBD2
len: 15
j_gene: TRBJ2-3
v_gene: TRBV27
abundance: many

CDR3aa: CASSERPGEKIEAFF
CDR3nt: TGTGCCAGCAGTGAACGCCCAGGGGAAAAGATTGAAGCTTTCTTT
d_gene: NA
len: 15
j_gene: TRBJ1-1
v_gene: TRBV6-1
abundance: many

CDR3aa: CAISDNGGVAKNIQYF
CDR3nt: TGTGCCATCAGTGATAATGGAGGGGTAGCCAAAAACATTCAGTACTTC
d_gene: NA
len: 16
j_gene: TRBJ2-4
v_gene: TRBV10-3
abundance: many

CDR3aa: CASSEAGAGSYEQYF
CDR3nt: TGTGCCAGCAGTGAAGCAGGGGCAGGGTCCTACGAGCAGTACTTC
d_gene: NA
len: 15
j_gene: TRBJ2-7
v_gene: TRBV6-1
abundance: many